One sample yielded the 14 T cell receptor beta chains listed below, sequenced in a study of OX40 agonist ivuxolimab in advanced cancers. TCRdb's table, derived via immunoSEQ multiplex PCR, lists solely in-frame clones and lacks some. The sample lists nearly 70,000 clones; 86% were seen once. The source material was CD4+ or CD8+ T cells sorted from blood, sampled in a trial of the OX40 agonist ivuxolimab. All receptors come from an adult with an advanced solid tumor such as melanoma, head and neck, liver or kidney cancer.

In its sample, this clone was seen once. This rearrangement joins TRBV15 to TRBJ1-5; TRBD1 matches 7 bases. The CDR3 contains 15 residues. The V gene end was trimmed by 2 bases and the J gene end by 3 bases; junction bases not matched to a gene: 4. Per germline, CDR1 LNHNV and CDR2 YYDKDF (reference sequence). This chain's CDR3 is CATSRTGASNQPQHF. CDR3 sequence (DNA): TGTGCCACCAGCAGAACAGGGGCCTCCAATCAGCCCCAGCATTTT.

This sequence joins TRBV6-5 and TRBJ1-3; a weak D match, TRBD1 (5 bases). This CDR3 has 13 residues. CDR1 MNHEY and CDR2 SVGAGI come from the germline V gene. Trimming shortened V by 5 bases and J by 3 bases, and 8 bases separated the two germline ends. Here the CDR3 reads CASSRGRGNTIYF. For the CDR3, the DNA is TGTGCCAGCAGTAGGGGTCGTGGAAACACCATATATTTT.

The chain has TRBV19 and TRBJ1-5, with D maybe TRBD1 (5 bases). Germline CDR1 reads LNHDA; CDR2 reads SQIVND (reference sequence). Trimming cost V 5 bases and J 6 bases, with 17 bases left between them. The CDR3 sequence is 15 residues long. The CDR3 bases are TGTGCCAGTAGTGCGCAAAATCCAGGGATTCAGCCCCAGCATTTT. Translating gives CASSAQNPGIQPQHF.

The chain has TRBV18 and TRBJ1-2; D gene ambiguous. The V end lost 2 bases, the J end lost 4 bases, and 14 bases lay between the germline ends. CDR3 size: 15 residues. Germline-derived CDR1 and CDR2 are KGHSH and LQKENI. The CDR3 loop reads CASSPSDPSVYGYTF. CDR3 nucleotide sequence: TGTGCCAGCTCACCATCGGACCCCTCGGTCTATGGCTACACCTTC.

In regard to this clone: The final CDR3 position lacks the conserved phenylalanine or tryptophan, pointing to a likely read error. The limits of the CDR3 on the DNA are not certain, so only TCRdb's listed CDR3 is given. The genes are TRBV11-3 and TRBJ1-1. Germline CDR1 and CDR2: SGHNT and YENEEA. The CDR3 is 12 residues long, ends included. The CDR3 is CASSLDGGRMGI.

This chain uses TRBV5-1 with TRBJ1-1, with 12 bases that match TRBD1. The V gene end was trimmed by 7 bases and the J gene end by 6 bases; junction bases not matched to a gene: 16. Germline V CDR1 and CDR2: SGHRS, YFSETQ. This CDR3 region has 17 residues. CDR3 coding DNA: TGCGCCAGCGGGAAGGGACAGGGGGCGCGAGGTATCCCTGAAGCTTTCTTT. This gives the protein CASGKGQGARGIPEAFF. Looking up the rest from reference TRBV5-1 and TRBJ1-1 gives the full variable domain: KAGVTQTPRYLIKTRGQQVTLSCSPISGHRSVSWYQQTPGQGLQFLFEYFSETQRNKGNFPGRFSGRQFSNSRSEMNVSTLELGDSALYLCASGKGQGARGIPEAFFGQGTRLTVV.

The CDR3 DNA follows: TGCGCCAGCAGCTCCGAGGGTGATCAGCCCCAGCATTTT. The encoded protein is CASSSEGDQPQHF. The rearrangement uses TRBV5-1 and TRBJ1-5; D unclear. Trimming cost V 3 bases and J 5 bases, with 9 bases left between them. Germline CDR1 reads SGHRS; CDR2 reads YFSETQ. CDR3 length: 13 amino acids.

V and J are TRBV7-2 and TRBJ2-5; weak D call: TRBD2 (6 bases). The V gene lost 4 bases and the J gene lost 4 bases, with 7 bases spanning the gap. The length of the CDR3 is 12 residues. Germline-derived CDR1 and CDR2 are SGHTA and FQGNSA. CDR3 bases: TGTGCCAGCAGCTGGGACTCAGAGACCCAGTACTTC. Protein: CASSWDSETQYF.

Here the CDR3 reads CASSFTGTYNEQFF. CDR3 bases: TGTGCCAGCAGCTTTACCGGGACTTACAATGAGCAGTTCTTC. The chain combines TRBV5-4 with TRBJ2-1; D is possibly TRBD2 (6 bases). Trimming pared 2 bases from V and 4 bases from J, leaving 10 bases between. The length of the CDR3 is 14 residues. Looked up from germline, CDR1 is SGHNT and CDR2 is YYREEE (reference sequence).

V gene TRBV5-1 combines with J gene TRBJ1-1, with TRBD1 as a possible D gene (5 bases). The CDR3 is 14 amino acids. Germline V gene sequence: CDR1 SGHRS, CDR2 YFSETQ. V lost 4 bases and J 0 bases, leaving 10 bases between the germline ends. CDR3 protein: CASSGAGVNTEAFF. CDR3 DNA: TGCGCCAGCAGCGGCGCGGGGGTGAACACTGAAGCTTTCTTT.

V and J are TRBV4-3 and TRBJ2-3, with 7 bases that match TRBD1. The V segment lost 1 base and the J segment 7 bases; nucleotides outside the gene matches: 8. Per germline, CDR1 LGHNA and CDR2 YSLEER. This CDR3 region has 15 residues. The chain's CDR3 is CASSQGTGEQYTQYF. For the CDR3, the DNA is TGCGCCAGCAGCCAAGGGACAGGAGAACAATATACGCAGTATTTT.

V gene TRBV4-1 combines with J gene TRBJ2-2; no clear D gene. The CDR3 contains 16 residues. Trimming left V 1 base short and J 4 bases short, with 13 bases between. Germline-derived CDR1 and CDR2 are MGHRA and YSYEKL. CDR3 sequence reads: CASSQVGRASTGELFF. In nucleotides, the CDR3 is TGCGCCAGCAGCCAAGTGGGTAGGGCTAGCACCGGGGAGCTGTTTTTT.

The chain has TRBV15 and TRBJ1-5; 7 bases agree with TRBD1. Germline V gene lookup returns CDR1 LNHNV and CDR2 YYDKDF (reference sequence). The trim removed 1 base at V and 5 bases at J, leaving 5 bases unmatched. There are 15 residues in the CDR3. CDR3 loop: CATSRVKGADQPQHF. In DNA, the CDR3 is TGTGCCACCAGCAGAGTCAAGGGGGCGGATCAGCCCCAGCATTTT.

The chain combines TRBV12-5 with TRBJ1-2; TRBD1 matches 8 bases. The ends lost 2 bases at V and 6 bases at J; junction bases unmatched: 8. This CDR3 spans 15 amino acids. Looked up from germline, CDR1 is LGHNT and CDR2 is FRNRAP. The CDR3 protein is CASGLPHRGKDGYTF. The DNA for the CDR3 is TGTGCTAGTGGTTTGCCTCACAGGGGGAAGGATGGCTACACCTTC.